Listed below are T cell receptor beta chains from one sample, sequenced in a study of shared clonotypes between healthy human individuals. Libraries were prepared by immunoSEQ multiplex PCR; TCRdb keeps only in-frame clonotypes and omits some of them. Here the sample spans around 640,000 clones, 96% being singletons. Sequencing was done on a sample of naive CD8+ T cells sorted from blood. These receptors originate from a woman aged 30 to 39 in good health. The CDR3 runs from the conserved cysteine through the conserved F or W. The order of the fields is CDR3 protein, CDR3 DNA, V gene, D gene, clone size, J gene. D genes are given only for firm matches. Clone size is given for some rows only: seen once, a few or many times, or a class if the clone is expanded.

CDR3: CASSLLGHGYEQYF
DNA: TGTGCCAGCAGCTTACTGGGACATGGCTACGAGCAGTACTTC
V: TRBV7-2
D: NA
size: NA
J: TRBJ2-7

CDR3: CASSSETGILHQPQHF
DNA: TGTGCCAGCAGCTCAGAGACAGGGATCCTCCATCAGCCCCAGCATTTT
V: TRBV7-9
D: TRBD1
size: NA
J: TRBJ1-5

CDR3: CASSVVPEGEQYF
DNA: TGTGCCAGCAGCGTAGTCCCAGAAGGCGAGCAGTACTTC
V: TRBV9
D: NA
size: NA
J: TRBJ2-7

CDR3: CASSDSADEQYF
DNA: TGTGCCAGCAGTGACTCCGCCGACGAGCAGTACTTC
V: TRBV2
D: NA
size: NA
J: TRBJ2-7

CDR3: CASSLTPSGPYSGEQYF
DNA: TGTGCCAGCAGTCTTACTCCTAGCGGCCCGTATTCGGGCGAGCAGTACTTC
V: TRBV27
D: TRBD2
size: NA
J: TRBJ2-7

CDR3: CASNAGFRGEETQYF
DNA: TGTGCCAGCAACGCGGGTTTCCGGGGAGAAGAGACCCAGTACTTC
V: TRBV28
D: NA
size: NA
J: TRBJ2-5

CDR3: CASSFLFGGTTYEQYF
DNA: TGTGCCAGCAGTTTTCTCTTCGGGGGGACCACCTACGAGCAGTACTTC
V: TRBV28
D: TRBD2
size: NA
J: TRBJ2-7

CDR3: CASSDADRASGNTIYF
DNA: TGTGCCAGCAGCGACGCCGACAGGGCCTCTGGAAACACCATATATTTT
V: TRBV9
D: TRBD1
size: NA
J: TRBJ1-3

CDR3: CSVLSPPGGTDTQYF
DNA: TGCAGCGTACTAAGCCCCCCGGGCGGCACAGATACGCAGTATTTT
V: TRBV29-1
D: NA
size: NA
J: TRBJ2-3

CDR3: CASVNGVNTEAFF
DNA: TGTGCCAGCGTGAACGGGGTGAACACTGAAGCTTTCTTT
V: TRBV6-5
D: NA
size: NA
J: TRBJ1-1

CDR3: CASSQDRLGLAGHTGELFF
DNA: TGTGCCAGCAGCCAAGATAGGTTGGGCCTAGCGGGCCACACCGGGGAGCTGTTTTTT
V: TRBV4-2
D: TRBD2
size: NA
J: TRBJ2-2

CDR3: CASSSGTHQNTGELFF
DNA: TGTGCCAGCAGCTCAGGGACGCACCAGAACACCGGGGAGCTGTTTTTT
V: TRBV13
D: NA
size: NA
J: TRBJ2-2

CDR3: CASSKARGQDYGGYTF
DNA: TGTGCCAGCAGTAAGGCTAGGGGACAGGACTACGGTGGCTACACCTTC
V: TRBV2
D: TRBD1
size: few
J: TRBJ1-2

CDR3: CASSLAATEAFF
DNA: TGTGCCAGCAGCTTAGCTGCCACTGAAGCTTTCTTT
V: TRBV7-9
D: NA
size: NA
J: TRBJ1-1

CDR3: CASSRELSRRNEQFF
DNA: TGCGCCAGCAGCCGGGAGTTATCGAGGAGGAATGAGCAGTTCTTC
V: TRBV10-1
D: NA
size: NA
J: TRBJ2-1

CDR3: CASRSSRGRGITEAFF
DNA: TGTGCCAGCAGATCCTCCCGCGGCAGGGGGATAACTGAAGCTTTCTTT
V: TRBV6-4
D: TRBD1
size: NA
J: TRBJ1-1

CDR3: CASRFWGGRGNEQFF
DNA: TGTGCCAGCAGGTTTTGGGGAGGCAGGGGGAATGAGCAGTTCTTC
V: TRBV5-4
D: NA
size: once
J: TRBJ2-1

CDR3: CASSQGQFEQYF
DNA: TGTGCCAGCAGCCAAGGACAGTTCGAGCAGTACTTC
V: TRBV11-2
D: NA
size: NA
J: TRBJ2-7

CDR3: CASSESRDNGEQFF
DNA: TGCGCCAGCAGTGAGTCGAGAGATAACGGTGAGCAGTTCTTC
V: TRBV10-1
D: NA
size: NA
J: TRBJ2-1

CDR3: CASSVADTNYGYTF
DNA: TGTGCCAGCAGCGTGGCCGACACCAACTATGGCTACACCTTC
V: TRBV9
D: NA
size: NA
J: TRBJ1-2

CDR3: CSVQTSDRAVGEQFF
DNA: TGCAGCGTGCAAACCTCGGACAGGGCGGTGGGTGAGCAGTTCTTC
V: TRBV29-1
D: TRBD1
size: NA
J: TRBJ2-1

CDR3: CASSWGSGSYEQYF
DNA: TGTGCCAGTAGTTGGGGGTCTGGGTCCTACGAGCAGTACTTC
V: TRBV19
D: NA
size: once
J: TRBJ2-7

CDR3: CASSFPGDTEKFYGYTF
DNA: TGTGCCAGCAGTTTCCCCGGCGACACAGAAAAGTTCTATGGCTACACCTTC
V: TRBV28
D: NA
size: NA
J: TRBJ1-2

CDR3: CASRKGPSIEAFF
DNA: TGTGCCAGTAGAAAGGGACCGAGCATTGAAGCTTTCTTT
V: TRBV19
D: NA
size: NA
J: TRBJ1-1

CDR3: CASSEGGAQYF
DNA: TGCGCCAGCAGCGAAGGGGGGGCGCAGTATTTT
V: TRBV4-1
D: NA
size: NA
J: TRBJ2-3

CDR3: CASSIVGEGYNEQFF
DNA: TGTGCCAGTAGTATTGTGGGCGAGGGTTACAATGAGCAGTTCTTC
V: TRBV19
D: NA
size: NA
J: TRBJ2-1

CDR3: CAWSVDGGTGREQFF
DNA: TGTGCCTGGAGTGTAGATGGGGGAACCGGTCGTGAGCAGTTCTTC
V: TRBV30
D: NA
size: NA
J: TRBJ2-1

CDR3: CASSVVGYHEQFF
DNA: TGTGCCAGCAGCGTCGTAGGGTACCATGAGCAGTTCTTC
V: TRBV9
D: NA
size: NA
J: TRBJ2-1